The rows below give T cell receptor beta chains drawn from one sample of a study of human T cells and chemical hapten exposure. Using its own MiXCR run on the RACE reads, TCRdb lists one record per CDR3 protein. The repertoire has 130,000 or so distinct CDR3 sequences, roughly 12% of them found once; the top ten carry 2% to 2.5%. Sequenced here: whole blood, sampled in connection with sensitization to the hapten diphenylcyclopropenone (DPC). The receptors derive from a woman between 45 and 65 years old with alopecia areata. Some clones in this sample may be carry-over from other donors' samples. Both conserved end residues are part of each CDR3. A D gene is named only where the DNA matches it firmly. The size entry is marked missing in some rows and otherwise reads once, few, many or a size class.

D | J | V | size | DNA | CDR3
- | TRBJ1-5 | TRBV6-1 | - | TGTGCCAGAGACGGGGGCAATCAGCCCCAGCATTTT | CARDGGNQPQHF
- | TRBJ1-1 | TRBV7-9 | few | TGTGCCAGCACCCACCCGGCAGACCCCGAAGCTTTCTTT | CASTHPADPEAFF
- | TRBJ2-2 | TRBV4-3 | many | TGCGCCAGCAGCCCCGGGACTGGCGGGGAGCTGTTTTTT | CASSPGTGGELFF
TRBD2 | TRBJ2-7 | TRBV12-3/TRBV12-4 | many | TGTGCCAGCAGTCCCCACGGACTAGCAAACGAGCAGTACTTC | CASSPHGLANEQYF
TRBD1 | TRBJ1-5 | TRBV12-3/TRBV12-4 | many | TGTGCCAGCAGTTTAGGGGACAGAGGAGCGTATCAGCCCCAGCATTTT | CASSLGDRGAYQPQHF
- | TRBJ2-3 | TRBV2 | few | TGTGCCAGCAGTGAAGTGGATACGCAGTATTTT | CASSEVDTQYF
TRBD2 | TRBJ2-7 | TRBV3-1 | - | TGTGCCAGCAGCCAAGCGGGGGGATGGGAGCAGTACTTC | CASSQAGGWEQYF
TRBD2 | TRBJ2-7 | TRBV7-2 | few | TGTGCCAGCAGCTTCTTAGCGGGACAAGCCTACGAGCAGTACTTC | CASSFLAGQAYEQYF
- | TRBJ2-2 | TRBV3-1 | - | TGTGCCAGCAAGGGGCCCGAGGTGAACACCGGGGAGCTGTTTTTT | CASKGPEVNTGELFF
- | TRBJ1-3 | TRBV6-2/TRBV6-3 | many | TGTGCCAGCAGACCCCCCCCCGGGGCGAAGGCGGACACCATATATTTT | CASRPPPGAKADTIYF
- | TRBJ1-5 | TRBV5-1 | - | TGCGCCAGCAGCTTAGGTTCCGGGGATAGCAATCAGCCCCAGCATTTT | CASSLGSGDSNQPQHF
- | TRBJ2-2 | TRBV6-1 | few | TGTGCCAGCAGTAGCCAGACCCACACCGGGGAGCTGTTTTTT | CASSSQTHTGELFF
- | TRBJ1-4 | TRBV30 | - | TGTGCCTGGAGTGTACCCGAGACGGATACAACTAATGAAAAACTGTTTTTT | CAWSVPETDTTNEKLFF
TRBD1 | TRBJ1-1 | TRBV27 | once | TGTGCCAGCAGTACCCGGACAGGGAGGGTCACTGAAGCTTTCTTT | CASSTRTGRVTEAFF
TRBD2 | TRBJ2-5 | TRBV13 | - | TGTGCCAGCAGCTTAGTAGCGGGAAGTCAAGAGACCCAGTACTTC | CASSLVAGSQETQYF
- | TRBJ2-5 | TRBV28 | - | TGTGCCAGCAGTTATGCGGGTAGAGTTGGGACCCAGTACTTC | CASSYAGRVGTQYF
- | TRBJ2-7 | TRBV24-1 | few | TGTGCCACCAGTGATTCCACCTCCTACGAGCAGTACTTC | CATSDSTSYEQYF
TRBD1 | TRBJ1-6 | TRBV27 | - | TGTGCCAGCAGGGTAGGGGGCAGTTCACCCCTCCACTTT | CASRVGGSSPLHF
- | TRBJ2-5 | TRBV9 | - | TGTGCCAGCAGCTCAGGTGGGGCCGGGGAGACCCAGTACTTC | CASSSGGAGETQYF
- | TRBJ1-1 | TRBV18 | few | TGTGCCAGCTCACCACGCACAGGGTTGTACGCTTTCTTT | CASSPRTGLYAFF
TRBD2 | TRBJ2-1 | TRBV9 | many | TGTGCCAGCAGCGTTGGCGGGGGGGCGTACAATGAGCAGTTCTTC | CASSVGGGAYNEQFF
TRBD1 | TRBJ1-1 | TRBV5-1 | - | TGCGCCAGCAGCTTGGTCCAGGGGGCGGGGGGAGCTTTCTTT | CASSLVQGAGGAFF